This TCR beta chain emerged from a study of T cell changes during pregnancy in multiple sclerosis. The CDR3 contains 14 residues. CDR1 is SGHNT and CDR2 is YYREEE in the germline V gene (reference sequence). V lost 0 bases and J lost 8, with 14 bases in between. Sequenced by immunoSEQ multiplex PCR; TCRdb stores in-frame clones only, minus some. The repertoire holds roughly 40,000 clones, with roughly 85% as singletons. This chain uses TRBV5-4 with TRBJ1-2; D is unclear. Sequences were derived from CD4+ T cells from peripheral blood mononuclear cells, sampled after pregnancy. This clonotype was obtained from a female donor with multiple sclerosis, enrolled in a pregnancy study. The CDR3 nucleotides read TGTGCCAGCAGCTTGGTCGGCGGCTCTTGGGGCTACACCTTC. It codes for CASSLVGGSWGYTF. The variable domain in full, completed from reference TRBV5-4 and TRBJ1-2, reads ETGVTQSPTHLIKTRGQQVTLRCSSQSGHNTVSWYQQALGQGPQFIFQYYREEENGRGNFPPRFSGLQFPNYSSELNVNALELDDSALYLCASSLVGGSWGYTFGSGTRLTVV.